The 14 T cell receptor beta chains below come from one sample, sequenced in a study of shared clonotypes between healthy human individuals. TCRdb's table, derived via immunoSEQ multiplex PCR, lists solely in-frame clones and lacks some. The data contain approximately 97,000 clones, approximately 61% of them singletons. The sample consisted of memory CD8+ T cells sorted from blood. Sample subset: CD45RO+ cells pooled with CCR7-negative TemRA cells. Receptors were obtained from a man aged 25-45 years in good health.

The J gene is TRBJ1-5, the V gene TRBV7-2, with D maybe TRBD1 (5 bases). The V end was cut by 3 bases, the J end by 4 bases, with 13 bases between. Germline V lookup: CDR1 SGHTA, CDR2 FQGNSA. The CDR3 spans 15 residues. CDR3 residues: CASSFITGINQPQHF. CDR3 in DNA: TGTGCCAGCAGCTTTATTACAGGAATAAATCAGCCCCAGCATTTT.

The V and J genes are TRBV27 and TRBJ2-7, with 9 bases that match TRBD1. Trimming removed 5 bases from V and 4 bases from J; junction bases left unmatched: 9. Germline loops: CDR1 MNHEY, CDR2 SMNVEV (reference sequence). CDR3 length equals 15 residues. The DNA for the CDR3 is TGTGCCAGCAGTACCGCCCGACAGGGGGTGTACGAGCAGTACTTC. Its protein product is CASSTARQGVYEQYF.

The genes are TRBV29-1 and TRBJ2-1, with a tentative D call TRBD1 (6 bases). CDR3 length: 13 residues. Germline loops: CDR1 SQVTM, CDR2 ANQGSEA. The V end was cut by 7 bases, the J end by 5 bases, with 15 bases between. DNA for the CDR3: TGCAGCGCTTCTAACAGGGTGGACAATGAGCAGTTCTTC. It specifies CSASNRVDNEQFF.

This clone occurred a few times. The chain has TRBV10-1 and TRBJ2-3, with D perhaps TRBD1 (5 bases). The CDR3 loop spans 12 amino acids. Germline V gives CDR1 WNHNN, CDR2 SYGVQD (reference sequence). Trimming shortened V by 5 bases and J by 4 bases, and 7 bases separated the two germline ends. The CDR3 nucleotides are TGCGCCAGCAGTACAGGACCAGATACGCAGTATTTT. Translating it yields CASSTGPDTQYF.

CDR3 sequence (DNA): TGTGCCAGCAGTTTATGGGGTACGGGACGTGAGCAGTTCTTC. Protein: CASSLWGTGREQFF. J is TRBJ2-1 and V is TRBV27, with D possibly being TRBD1 or TRBD2 (5 bases each). Germline CDR1 is MNHEY and CDR2 is SMNVEV (reference sequence). The CDR3 contains 14 residues. The V gene lost 1 base and the J gene lost 9 bases, with 13 bases spanning the gap.

The V gene is TRBV14, the J gene TRBJ1-4; D possibly corresponds to TRBD1 (5 bases). Germline V gene sequence: CDR1 SGHDN, CDR2 FVKESK. The length of the CDR3 is 15 residues. V was cut by 4 bases and J by 7 bases, with 16 bases left in between. CDR3 sequence reads: CASSPRTGEGEKLFF. Written as DNA, the CDR3 is TGTGCCAGCAGCCCCCGGACGGGGGAGGGTGAAAAACTGTTTTTT. The full variable domain, in which reference TRBV14 and TRBJ1-4 provide the parts outside the CDR3, is EAGVTQFPSHSVIEKGQTVTLRCDPISGHDNLYWYRRVMGKEIKFLLHFVKESKQDESGMPNNRFLAERTGGTYSTLKVQPAELEDSGVYFCASSPRTGEGEKLFFGSGTQLSVL.

This chain uses TRBV5-1 with TRBJ2-2; D is ambiguous. The CDR3 covers 14 residues. Germline assignment: CDR1 SGHRS and CDR2 YFSETQ. Trimming removed 0 bases from V and 4 bases from J, with 7 bases in between. CDR3 protein: CASSLETTTGELFF. CDR3 in DNA: TGCGCCAGCAGCTTGGAAACGACCACCGGGGAGCTGTTTTTT. The whole variable domain, remainder taken from reference TRBV5-1 and TRBJ2-2, is KAGVTQTPRYLIKTRGQQVTLSCSPISGHRSVSWYQQTPGQGLQFLFEYFSETQRNKGNFPGRFSGRQFSNSRSEMNVSTLELGDSALYLCASSLETTTGELFFGEGSRLTVL.

CDR3 amino acids: CASSLDELFNQPQHF. CDR3 nucleotide sequence: TGTGCCAGCAGTTTAGATGAGTTATTCAATCAGCCCCAGCATTTT. The V gene is TRBV28, the J gene TRBJ1-5; no firm D call. The CDR3 runs 15 residues. V lost 2 bases and J lost 3, with 11 bases in between. Germline V gene data show CDR1 as MDHEN and CDR2 as SYDVKM.

The gene calls are TRBV13 and TRBJ1-2, with D unclear. Trimming removed 1 base from V and 8 bases from J, with 20 bases in between. CDR3 length equals 16 residues. Germline values: CDR1 PRHDT, CDR2 FYEKMQ (reference sequence). CDR3 protein: CASSLEGPLNGGGYTF. The DNA for the CDR3 is TGTGCCAGCAGCTTAGAGGGTCCCTTAAACGGCGGGGGCTACACCTTC. Together with reference TRBV13 and TRBJ1-2, the CDR3 gives the full variable domain: AAGVIQSPRHLIKEKRETATLKCYPIPRHDTVYWYQQGPGQDPQFLISFYEKMQSDKGSIPDRFSAQQFSDYHSELNMSSLELGDSALYFCASSLEGPLNGGGYTFGSGTRLTVV.

The chain joins TRBV7-9 to TRBJ1-5, with no clear D. The CDR3 runs to 15 residues. CDR1 SEHNR and CDR2 FQNEAQ come from the germline V gene (reference sequence). V lost 2 bases, J lost 0 bases, and 8 bases lay in between. CDR3 protein: CASSLSTDSNQPQHF. For the CDR3, the DNA is TGTGCCAGCAGCTTATCGACCGATAGCAATCAGCCCCAGCATTTT.

A single count supports this clone. The V call is TRBV28, the J call TRBJ2-3; 16 bases are a match to TRBD2. With 4 bases clipped from V and 2 bases from J, the junction kept 6 bases outside the gene matches. Looked up from germline, CDR1 is MDHEN and CDR2 is SYDVKM. The CDR3 covers 18 residues. CDR3 sequence (DNA): TGTGCCAGCAGTTCCTGGGGACTAGCGGGAGGGCTCACAGATACGCAGTATTTT. This sequence encodes CASSSWGLAGGLTDTQYF.

This clone was found a few times. V and J are TRBV2 and TRBJ2-7; TRBD1 matches at 8 bases. V gave up 7 bases and J gave up 2 bases; unmatched junction bases: 13. The length of the CDR3 is 16 residues. The germline CDR1 and CDR2 sequences are SNHLY and FYNNEI. CDR3 DNA: TGTGCCAGCACAACGGGAAGGACAGGGATCCCCTACGAGCAGTACTTC. It is translated as CASTTGRTGIPYEQYF.

Concerning this clone itself: No conserved phenylalanine or tryptophan ends this CDR3, so it is likely a read error. The limits of the CDR3 on the DNA are not certain, so only TCRdb's listed CDR3 is given. The chain combines TRBV29-1 with TRBJ1-1. The CDR3 has 8 residues if both end residues are counted. Per germline, CDR1 SQVTM and CDR2 ANQGSEA. The CDR3 sequence: CSVEAGGV.

The chain employs TRBV27 and TRBJ2-3; 7 nucleotides line up with TRBD2. J lost 9 bases, V lost 5 bases, and 11 bases had no gene match. This CDR3 spans 14 amino acids. Germline V gene sequence: CDR1 MNHEY, CDR2 SMNVEV (reference sequence). The CDR3 here is CASSQPGGRVTQYF. As DNA, the CDR3 is TGTGCCAGCAGTCAACCGGGAGGCAGGGTAACGCAGTATTTT.